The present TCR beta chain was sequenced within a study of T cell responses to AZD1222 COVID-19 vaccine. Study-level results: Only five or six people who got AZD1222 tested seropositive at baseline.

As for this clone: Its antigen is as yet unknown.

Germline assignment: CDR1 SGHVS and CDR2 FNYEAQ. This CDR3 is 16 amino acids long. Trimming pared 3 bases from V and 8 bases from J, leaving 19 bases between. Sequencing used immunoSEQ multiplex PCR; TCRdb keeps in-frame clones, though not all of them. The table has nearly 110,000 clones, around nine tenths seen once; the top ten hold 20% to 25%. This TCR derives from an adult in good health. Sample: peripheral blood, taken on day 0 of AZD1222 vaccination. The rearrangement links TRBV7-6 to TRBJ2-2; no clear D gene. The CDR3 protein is CASSFVGRLGTGELFF. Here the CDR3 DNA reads TGTGCCAGCAGCTTTGTAGGGCGTCTGGGAACGGGGGAGCTGTTTTTT.